Below, one TCR beta chain is given with its context. Measured with immunoSEQ multiplex PCR; TCRdb has only the in-frame clones, and not every one. This table has approximately 150,000 clones, roughly 91% appearing once. The source of the sample is a study of blood T cell repertoires in COVID-19. The CDR3 has 14 residues. The germline V gene encodes CDR1 LNHDA and CDR2 SQIVND (reference sequence). J gave up 5 bases and V 6 bases, and 8 bases lay outside the gene matches. This TCR was sampled from a man aged 50 to 60 with active or convalescent COVID-19. The rearrangement joins TRBV19 to TRBJ2-7; 9 positions match TRBD1. Sequenced material: peripheral blood. The DNA of the CDR3 is TGTGCCAGTAGAGAGGACAGGGGTACCAACGAGCAGTACTTC. This encodes CASREDRGTNEQYF.